This T cell receptor beta chain was documented in a study of blood T cell repertoires in COVID-19. This clone appeared once. Ages ranged from about 18 to 89 years, with residence in more than 20 US areas. The study assigned cohorts using participant-reported clinical history. Cohort 3 recovered donors had two negative PCRs, clearance, or symptom resolution. The germline gives CDR1 SGHRS, CDR2 YFSETQ. This CDR3 spans 14 amino acids. V lost 4 bases and J lost 3, with 10 bases in between. Original processing notes: Reference gene primer amplification in the assay estimated nucleated cell counts. Sequencing used immunoSEQ multiplex PCR; TCRdb keeps in-frame clones, though not all of them. That table supplies the V and J calls and clone size; D and trimming were determined from the DNA. The repertoire holds 310,000 or so clones, 70% to 90% seen once, with 8% to 10% in the top ten.

The sequenced sample was PBMCs or T cells enriched from blood (not recorded which). This sequence originates from a middle-aged woman who had recovered from COVID-19. The V call is TRBV5-1, the J call TRBJ2-2, with TRBD1 as a possible D gene (6 bases). CDR3 sequence reads: CASSRDKYTGELFF. CDR3 DNA: TGCGCCAGCAGCCGGGACAAATACACCGGGGAGCTGTTTTTT. The whole variable domain, filled in from reference TRBV5-1 and TRBJ2-2, reads KAGVTQTPRYLIKTRGQQVTLSCSPISGHRSVSWYQQTPGQGLQFLFEYFSETQRNKGNFPGRFSGRQFSNSRSEMNVSTLELGDSALYLCASSRDKYTGELFFGEGSRLTVL.